The T cell receptor (beta chain) under discussion was sequenced for a study of OX40 agonist ivuxolimab in advanced cancers. Study conclusions and caveats: The CD4+ and CD8+ T cells in the blood had expanded clonally by week 6 at 0.1 to 3.0 mg/kg. Individuals who were partial responders at 0.1-3.0 mg/kg had clonal expansion that ranked among the lowest.

Trimming took off 6 bases at V and 6 bases at J, with 3 bases between the two ends. The CDR3 has 10 residues. Germline assignment: CDR1 MNHNS and CDR2 SASEGT. Turning to this clone: Its antigen remains unidentified.

Samples were taken at baseline and on day 1 of cycles 4 and 7. Profiling relied on immunoSEQ multiplex PCR, and the TCRdb table lists in-frame clones only, not all of them. The sample carries some 43,000 clones, 90% to 95% recorded once. The origin of this receptor is an adult with an advanced solid tumor such as melanoma, head and neck, liver or kidney cancer. The specimen was CD4+ or CD8+ T cells sorted from blood, collected in a trial of the OX40 agonist ivuxolimab. The rearrangement uses TRBV6-1 and TRBJ2-1; D unclear. CDR3 sequence: CASSSNEQFF. The CDR3 DNA is TGTGCCAGCAGCTCCAATGAGCAGTTCTTC.